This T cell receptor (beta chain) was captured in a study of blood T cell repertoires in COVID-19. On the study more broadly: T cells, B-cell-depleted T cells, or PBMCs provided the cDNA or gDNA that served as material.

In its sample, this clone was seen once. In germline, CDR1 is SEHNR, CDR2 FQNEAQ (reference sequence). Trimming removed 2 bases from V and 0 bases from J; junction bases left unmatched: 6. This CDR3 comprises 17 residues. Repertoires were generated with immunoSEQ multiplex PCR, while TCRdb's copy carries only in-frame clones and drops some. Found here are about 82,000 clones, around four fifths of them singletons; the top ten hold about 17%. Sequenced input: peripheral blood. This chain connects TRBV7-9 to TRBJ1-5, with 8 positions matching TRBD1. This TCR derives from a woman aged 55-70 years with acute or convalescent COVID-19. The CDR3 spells CASSLSQGGPSNQPQHF. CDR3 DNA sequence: TGTGCCAGCAGCTTATCACAGGGGGGCCCTAGCAATCAGCCCCAGCATTTT. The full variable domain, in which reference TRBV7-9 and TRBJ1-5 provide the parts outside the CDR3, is DTGVSQNPRHKITKRGQNVTFRCDPISEHNRLYWYRQTLGQGPEFLTYFQNEAQLEKSRLLSDRFSAERPKGSFSTLEIQRTEQGDSAMYLCASSLSQGGPSNQPQHFGDGTRLSIL.